The source of this T cell receptor beta chain is a study of T cell responses to AZD1222 COVID-19 vaccine. TCRdb's table, derived via immunoSEQ multiplex PCR, lists solely in-frame clones and lacks some. The sample lists some 50,000 clones; roughly 80% were seen once. This CDR3 is built from 15 residues. Trimming cost V 5 bases and J 5 bases, with 13 bases left between them. The germline V gene encodes CDR1 MNHEY and CDR2 SVGAGI. The material sequenced was peripheral blood, taken on day 0 of MenACWY control vaccination. The gene calls are TRBV6-5 and TRBJ1-6, with a weak D call TRBD1 (6 bases). The sequence came from an adult in good health. In DNA, the CDR3 is TGTGCCAGCAGTCGACAGGCGGTCAATAATTCACCCCTCCACTTT. Translating gives CASSRQAVNNSPLHF.